This T cell receptor (beta chain) was observed in a study of PD-1 blockade in classical Hodgkin lymphoma. Overall study context: Patients were treated with nivolumab at 3 mg/kg, and this was given intravenously every 2 weeks.

Time point defined: cycle 4 day 1 (C4D1), after less than seven weeks of nivolumab. Every single patient, without exception, relapsed after autologous stem cell transplantation, and brentuximab vedotin exposure varied. Germline values: CDR1 SNHLY, CDR2 FYNNEI. The length of the CDR3 is 14 residues. Deletions cut 8 bases from V and 8 bases from J, with 18 bases between. The data were produced by immunoSEQ multiplex PCR, yet TCRdb's version contains in-frame clones alone and is incomplete. The data show 100,000 to 120,000 clones, with more than 70% seen just once and roughly 20% held by the top ten. The rearrangement joins TRBV2 to TRBJ1-4; a possible D gene is TRBD1 (5 bases). The receptor's source is a human donor with classical Hodgkin lymphoma. The sample consisted of peripheral blood mononuclear cells (PBMCs), taken before the fourth cycle of nivolumab. CDR3 bases: TGTGCCAGCCGCAAGGGGTTAGGTGGGGAAAAACTGTTTTTT. It translates to CASRKGLGGEKLFF.